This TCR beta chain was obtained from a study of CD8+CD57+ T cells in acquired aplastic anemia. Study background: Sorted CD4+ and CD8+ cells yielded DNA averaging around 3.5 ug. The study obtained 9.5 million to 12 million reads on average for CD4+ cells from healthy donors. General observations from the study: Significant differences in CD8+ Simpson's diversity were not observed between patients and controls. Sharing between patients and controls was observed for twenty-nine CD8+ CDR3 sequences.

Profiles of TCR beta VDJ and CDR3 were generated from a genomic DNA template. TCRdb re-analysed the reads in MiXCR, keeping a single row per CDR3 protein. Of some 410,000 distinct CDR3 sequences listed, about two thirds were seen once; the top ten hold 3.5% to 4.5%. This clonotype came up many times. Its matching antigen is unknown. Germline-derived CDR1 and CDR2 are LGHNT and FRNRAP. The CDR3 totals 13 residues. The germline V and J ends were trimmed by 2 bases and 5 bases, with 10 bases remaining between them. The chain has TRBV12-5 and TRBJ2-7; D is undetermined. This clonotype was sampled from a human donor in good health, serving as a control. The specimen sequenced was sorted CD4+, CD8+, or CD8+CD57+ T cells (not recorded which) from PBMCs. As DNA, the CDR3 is TGTGCTAGTGGTTTGCACTTTACCGACGAGCAGTACTTC. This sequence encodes CASGLHFTDEQYF.